A selection of T cell receptor beta chains follows, all from one sample in a study of early T cells in non-severe SARS-CoV-2 infection. TCRdb itself ran the 5' RACE reads through MiXCR, one entry per CDR3 protein. The sample comprises roughly 20,000 distinct CDR3 sequences, 5.9% of which are singletons, and roughly 6.3% rests with the top ten. Sequencing input: whole blood. The receptors stem from an adult who was a healthcare worker with PCR-confirmed SARS-CoV-2 infection or an uninfected control (not recorded which). Both conserved end residues are part of each CDR3. The order of the fields is D gene, J gene, clone size, V gene, CDR3 protein, CDR3 DNA. A D gene is named only where the DNA matches it firmly. The size of a clone is reported for some rows only, either as once, few or many, or as a class for expanded clones.

D: .
J: TRBJ2-7
size: .
V: TRBV12-3/TRBV12-4
CDR3: CASSSTAASYEQYF
DNA: TGTGCCAGCAGCTCGACGGCGGCGTCCTACGAGCAGTACTTC

D: .
J: TRBJ2-5
size: many
V: TRBV4-2
CDR3: CASSQEIGDGSETQYF
DNA: TGTGCCAGCAGCCAAGAAATCGGGGACGGGTCAGAGACCCAGTACTTC

D: TRBD2
J: TRBJ2-1
size: many
V: TRBV20-1
CDR3: CSARDGTSVRNEQFF
DNA: TGCAGTGCTAGAGATGGGACTAGCGTTCGCAATGAGCAGTTCTTC

D: TRBD1
J: TRBJ1-6
size: .
V: TRBV12-3/TRBV12-4
CDR3: CASTGDRNTPPLHF
DNA: TGTGCCAGCACCGGGGACAGAAATACCCCACCCCTCCACTTT

D: TRBD1
J: TRBJ1-6
size: many
V: TRBV6-5
CDR3: CASSKTGFNSPLHF
DNA: TGTGCCAGCAGCAAGACAGGGTTTAATTCACCCCTCCACTTT

D: .
J: TRBJ2-2
size: many
V: TRBV7-3
CDR3: CASSSHRETGELFF
DNA: TGTGCCAGCAGCTCGCACAGGGAAACCGGGGAGCTGTTTTTT

D: .
J: TRBJ2-3
size: .
V: TRBV4-1
CDR3: CASSQAWDTTDTQYF
DNA: TGCGCCAGCAGCCAAGCCTGGGACACCACAGATACGCAGTATTTT

D: TRBD2
J: TRBJ2-5
size: many
V: TRBV20-1
CDR3: CSARDLSGGRKETQYF
DNA: TGCAGTGCTAGAGATCTTAGCGGGGGGAGGAAAGAGACCCAGTACTTC

D: .
J: TRBJ2-3
size: many
V: TRBV7-3
CDR3: CASSFGHSADTQYF
DNA: TGTGCCAGCAGCTTCGGACATTCCGCAGATACGCAGTATTTT

D: .
J: TRBJ1-2
size: many
V: TRBV5-6
CDR3: CASSLGASPNYGYTF
DNA: TGTGCCAGCAGCTTGGGGGCATCACCCAACTATGGCTACACCTTC

D: .
J: TRBJ2-2
size: few
V: TRBV28
CDR3: CASSFGDLGTGELFF
DNA: TGTGCCAGCAGTTTCGGTGATCTAGGGACCGGGGAGCTGTTTTTT

D: .
J: TRBJ2-7
size: medium-sized
V: TRBV11-2
CDR3: CASSLDGRDLSYEQYF
DNA: TGTGCCAGCAGCTTAGATGGCCGAGACCTCTCCTACGAGCAGTACTTC

D: .
J: TRBJ1-2
size: .
V: TRBV29-1
CDR3: CSVEDVGGGYTF
DNA: TGCAGCGTTGAAGATGTAGGCGGTGGCTACACCTTC

D: TRBD1
J: TRBJ1-5
size: many
V: TRBV7-7
CDR3: CASSLTQGGQPQHF
DNA: TGTGCTAGCAGCTTAACACAGGGGGGTCAGCCCCAGCATTTT

D: .
J: TRBJ1-3
size: many
V: TRBV5-1
CDR3: CASSFGGSGNTIYF
DNA: TGCGCCAGCAGCTTTGGAGGCTCTGGAAACACCATATATTTT

D: .
J: TRBJ1-4
size: many
V: TRBV30
CDR3: CACGLGGEKLFF
DNA: TGTGCCTGCGGACTAGGGGGTGAAAAACTGTTTTTT

D: .
J: TRBJ1-1
size: many
V: TRBV4-1
CDR3: CASSQEWGLRVAEAFF
DNA: TGCGCCAGCAGCCAGGAGTGGGGTCTAAGGGTGGCTGAAGCTTTCTTT

D: .
J: TRBJ2-3
size: many
V: TRBV7-9
CDR3: CASSLDLLPAQSTDTQYF
DNA: TGTGCCAGCAGCTTAGACCTCCTCCCTGCTCAAAGCACAGATACGCAGTATTTT

D: .
J: TRBJ2-3
size: few
V: TRBV24-1
CDR3: CATSDLGGPDTDTQYF
DNA: TGTGCCACCAGTGATTTGGGAGGGCCAGACACAGATACGCAGTATTTT

D: TRBD1
J: TRBJ1-2
size: few
V: TRBV3-1
CDR3: CASSQAGQGGKGYTF
DNA: TGTGCCAGCAGCCAAGCGGGACAGGGAGGTAAAGGCTACACCTTC

D: .
J: TRBJ2-2
size: many
V: TRBV11-3
CDR3: CASSLGSMGTGELFF
DNA: TGTGCCAGCAGCTTAGGGTCGATGGGCACCGGGGAGCTGTTTTTT

D: TRBD2
J: TRBJ2-3
size: medium-sized
V: TRBV12-3/TRBV12-4
CDR3: CASMSSGSLDTQYF
DNA: TGTGCCAGCATGTCTAGCGGGAGTCTAGATACGCAGTATTTT

D: .
J: TRBJ1-6
size: many
V: TRBV4-1
CDR3: CASSHVGDTRGHNSPLHF
DNA: TGCGCCAGCAGCCATGTGGGGGACACGAGGGGCCATAATTCACCCCTCCACTTT

D: .
J: TRBJ1-2
size: many
V: TRBV28
CDR3: CASNFPGAPYGYTF
DNA: TGTGCCAGCAATTTCCCAGGGGCTCCCTATGGCTACACCTTC

D: TRBD2
J: TRBJ2-3
size: many
V: TRBV25-1
CDR3: CASSAPGLAGDTDTQYF
DNA: TGTGCCAGCAGTGCTCCGGGACTAGCGGGTGACACAGATACGCAGTATTTT

D: .
J: TRBJ2-1
size: many
V: TRBV7-8
CDR3: CASSLAWYSYNEQFF
DNA: TGTGCCAGCAGCTTAGCTTGGTACTCCTACAATGAGCAGTTCTTC

D: .
J: TRBJ1-2
size: many
V: TRBV29-1
CDR3: CSVAKFEGNGYTF
DNA: TGCAGCGTTGCCAAATTCGAGGGGAATGGCTACACCTTC

D: TRBD1
J: TRBJ1-2
size: many
V: TRBV10-2
CDR3: CASSESKGQGIAGYTF
DNA: TGCGCCAGCAGTGAGTCAAAGGGACAGGGGATTGCTGGCTACACCTTC

D: TRBD2
J: TRBJ2-1
size: many
V: TRBV7-9
CDR3: CASSFPPGLAGNSSYNEQFF
DNA: TGTGCCAGCAGCTTCCCCCCGGGACTAGCGGGGAATAGCTCCTACAATGAGCAGTTCTTC

D: .
J: TRBJ2-2
size: .
V: TRBV18
CDR3: CASSPGGATGELFF
DNA: TGTGCCAGCTCACCAGGAGGTGCCACCGGGGAGCTGTTTTTT

D: .
J: TRBJ1-5
size: many
V: TRBV7-2
CDR3: CASSPVPGYNQPQHF
DNA: TGTGCCAGCAGCCCCGTACCAGGGTACAATCAGCCCCAGCATTTT

D: .
J: TRBJ1-1
size: .
V: TRBV10-2
CDR3: CASSVQMGSGGTEAFF
DNA: TGCGCCAGCAGTGTACAGATGGGATCGGGAGGGACTGAAGCTTTCTTT

D: .
J: TRBJ2-1
size: many
V: TRBV3-1
CDR3: CASSQNTGPNEQFF
DNA: TGTGCCAGCAGCCAAAACACAGGACCCAATGAGCAGTTCTTC

D: .
J: TRBJ2-7
size: many
V: TRBV18
CDR3: CASSPDQSYEQYF
DNA: TGTGCCAGCTCACCGGACCAGTCCTACGAGCAGTACTTC

D: .
J: TRBJ1-1
size: many
V: TRBV28
CDR3: CASSLMTGPLTEAFF
DNA: TGTGCCAGCAGTTTAATGACAGGTCCCCTGACTGAAGCTTTCTTT

D: TRBD2
J: TRBJ2-7
size: few
V: TRBV7-9
CDR3: CASSYEAGDPYEQYF
DNA: TGTGCCAGCAGCTACGAGGCGGGAGATCCCTACGAGCAGTACTTC

D: .
J: TRBJ2-3
size: many
V: TRBV9
CDR3: CASSPGLQPTDTQYF
DNA: TGTGCCAGCAGCCCGGGACTTCAACCCACAGATACGCAGTATTTT

D: TRBD2
J: TRBJ2-7
size: medium-sized
V: TRBV9
CDR3: CASSVLAGSRVEQYF
DNA: TGTGCCAGCAGCGTACTAGCGGGAAGTCGAGTCGAGCAGTACTTC

D: .
J: TRBJ1-2
size: .
V: TRBV29-1
CDR3: CSVELNPEDFTF
DNA: TGCAGCGTCGAACTAAACCCTGAGGATTTCACCTTC

D: TRBD1
J: TRBJ1-1
size: few
V: TRBV20-1
CDR3: CSARPRNRGLNTEAFF
DNA: TGCAGTGCTAGACCCAGGAACAGGGGGTTGAACACTGAAGCTTTCTTT

D: .
J: TRBJ2-5
size: many
V: TRBV4-1
CDR3: CASSQDMGQGWETQYF
DNA: TGCGCCAGCAGCCAAGATATGGGGCAGGGGTGGGAGACCCAGTACTTC

D: .
J: TRBJ2-7
size: many
V: TRBV29-1
CDR3: CSGVDLQTYEQYF
DNA: TGCAGCGGGGTGGACCTTCAAACCTACGAGCAGTACTTC

D: TRBD2
J: TRBJ2-1
size: medium-sized
V: TRBV29-1
CDR3: CSVAGAGGVNEQFF
DNA: TGCAGCGTTGCTGGAGCGGGAGGGGTCAATGAGCAGTTCTTC

D: .
J: TRBJ2-1
size: .
V: TRBV19
CDR3: CATSGVSYNEQFF
DNA: TGTGCCACCTCAGGAGTTTCCTACAATGAGCAGTTCTTC

D: TRBD2
J: TRBJ2-1
size: few
V: TRBV7-6
CDR3: CASSRTSGSDEQFF
DNA: TGTGCCAGCAGCCGGACTAGCGGGAGCGATGAGCAGTTCTTC

D: .
J: TRBJ1-3
size: many
V: TRBV29-1
CDR3: CSVGSRTGNTIYF
DNA: TGCAGCGTTGGATCCAGGACTGGAAACACCATATATTTT

D: .
J: TRBJ1-3
size: many
V: TRBV2
CDR3: CASSELWSPTSGNTIYF
DNA: TGTGCCAGCAGTGAACTCTGGTCACCAACCTCTGGAAACACCATATATTTT

D: TRBD2
J: TRBJ2-1
size: many
V: TRBV19
CDR3: CASSDRGTSFREQFF
DNA: TGTGCCAGTAGTGACCGCGGGACTAGTTTTCGTGAGCAGTTCTTC

D: TRBD1
J: TRBJ1-2
size: many
V: TRBV5-6
CDR3: CASSSRDRWRPGYTF
DNA: TGTGCCAGCAGTTCCCGGGACAGGTGGAGGCCTGGCTACACCTTC

D: .
J: TRBJ1-5
size: .
V: TRBV7-8
CDR3: CASRQHGTPDQPQHF
DNA: TGTGCCAGCAGACAACACGGGACACCCGATCAGCCCCAGCATTTT

D: TRBD2
J: TRBJ2-1
size: medium-sized
V: TRBV5-1
CDR3: CASSHPTSEINNEQFF
DNA: TGCGCCAGCAGCCATCCGACTAGCGAGATAAACAATGAGCAGTTCTTC

D: .
J: TRBJ1-3
size: many
V: TRBV12-3/TRBV12-4
CDR3: CASSFNRGRLGNTIYF
DNA: TGTGCCAGCAGTTTCAATCGGGGGCGGCTTGGAAACACCATATATTTT